The clone carrying this TCR beta chain has just a few counts. The antigen is undetermined. The sample belongs to a study of T cells in Graves' hyperthyroidism and ophthalmopathy. Study-level findings and limits: Blood also carried most thyroid clonotypes expanded above 0.001.

Uncontrolled infections, other autoimmune diseases, pregnancy or lactation led to exclusion of patients. Clinical symptoms, serum thyroxine, TRAb, thyroid ultrasound and orbital computed tomography established diagnosis. Trimming pared 1 base from V and 0 bases from J, leaving 10 bases between. This CDR3 is 15 amino acids long. Germline V gene data show CDR1 as LGHDT and CDR2 as YNNKEL (reference sequence). TCR beta CDR3 regions were amplified from RNA. A set of HTBI primers served as the primers for a first-round RT-PCR of the TCR CDR3. TCRdb re-called the multiplex PCR reads with MiXCR, one entry per CDR3 protein. The sample holds a few hundred thousand distinct CDR3 sequences; about 20% are singletons and the top ten take roughly 60%.

The TCR comes from a man aged 25 to 45 with Graves' ophthalmopathy. Material: blood. The chain links TRBV3-1 to TRBJ2-7; D uncertain. CDR3 residues: CASSQVADSSYEQYF. Written as DNA, the CDR3 is TGTGCCAGCAGCCAAGTTGCGGATAGCTCCTACGAGCAGTACTTC.